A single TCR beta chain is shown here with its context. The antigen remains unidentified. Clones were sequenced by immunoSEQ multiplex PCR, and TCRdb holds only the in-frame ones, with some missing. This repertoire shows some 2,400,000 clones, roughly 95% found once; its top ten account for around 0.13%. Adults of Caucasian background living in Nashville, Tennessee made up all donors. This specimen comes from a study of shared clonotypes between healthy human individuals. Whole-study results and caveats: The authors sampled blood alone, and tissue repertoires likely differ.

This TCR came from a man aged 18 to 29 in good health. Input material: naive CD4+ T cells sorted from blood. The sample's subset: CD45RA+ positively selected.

CDR3 DNA: TGTGCCAGCAAAATTTTCGATGAGCAGTTCTTC. This gives the protein CASKIFDEQFF. V gene TRBV2 combines with J gene TRBJ2-1; D call uncertain. Looked up from germline, CDR1 is SNHLY and CDR2 is FYNNEI. The CDR3 is 11 residues long. V was clipped by 7 bases and J by 8 bases, with 9 bases between them.